Presented here are 11 T cell receptor beta chains from one specimen sequenced in a study of radiation and T cells in renal cell carcinoma. The repertoire was sequenced with immunoSEQ multiplex PCR; TCRdb's copy has only in-frame clones and lacks some. Of around 100,000 clones listed, 65% to 90% are singletons. Time point noted: blood 4 weeks post-SBRT, at nephrectomy. Treatment denoted: 15 Gy SBRT to primary tumor, nephrectomy 4 weeks later. Here the sequenced sample was blood, taken from a patient whose treatment included radiotherapy and nephrectomy. The receptors derive from a man in his 60s with renal cell carcinoma.

The CDR3 loop is CASSAGQGVPYNSPLHF. In DNA, the CDR3 is TGTGCCAGCAGTGCCGGACAGGGGGTCCCCTATAATTCACCCCTCCACTTT. This sequence joins TRBV27 and TRBJ1-6; 10 bases line up with TRBD1. Germline CDR1 MNHEY, CDR2 SMNVEV (reference sequence). Germline trimming cut 5 bases from V and 2 bases from J; bases unmatched to any gene: 6. This CDR3 is built from 17 residues.

The chain carries TRBV10-2 and TRBJ1-2, with D unresolved. Per the germline V gene, CDR1 is WSHSY and CDR2 is SAAADI. V lost 4 bases and J 4 bases, leaving 10 bases between the germline ends. This CDR3 is built from 13 residues. Here the CDR3 DNA reads TGCGCCAGCAGTGGAGGACGGCTCTATGGCTACACCTTC. Encoded protein: CASSGGRLYGYTF.

The rearrangement links TRBV4-2 to TRBJ2-2; tentative D call: TRBD2 (6 bases). The CDR3 runs 19 residues. Germline lookup yields CDR1 LGHNA and CDR2 YNFKEQ. V dropped 7 bases and J dropped 4 bases, with 28 bases sitting between them. In DNA, the CDR3 is TGTGCCAGCAATCTCATTAGCTTGGCGGGAAGTGGGGGCACCGGGGAGCTGTTTTTT. It is translated as CASNLISLAGSGGTGELFF.

The chain joins TRBV5-6 to TRBJ1-5; 7 nucleotides agree with TRBD1. The CDR3 sequence is 16 residues long. Germline V gene lookup returns CDR1 SGHDT and CDR2 YYEEEE. V gave up 0 bases and J gave up 0 bases; unmatched junction bases: 3. CDR3 sequence: CASSLEQGNSNQPQHF. CDR3 bases: TGTGCCAGCAGCTTGGAACAGGGGAATAGCAATCAGCCCCAGCATTTT.

This chain joins TRBV19 and TRBJ2-2; TRBD1 or TRBD2 may be the D gene (5 bases each). V was trimmed by 6 bases and J by 7 bases, leaving 27 bases between them. Germline V lookup: CDR1 LNHDA, CDR2 SQIVND (reference sequence). The CDR3 loop spans 18 amino acids. CDR3: CASRYSAGSFGGNGELFF. The CDR3 DNA reads TGTGCCAGTAGATATTCCGCAGGGAGCTTCGGCGGAAACGGGGAGCTGTTTTTT. Together with reference TRBV19 and TRBJ2-2, the CDR3 gives the full variable domain: DGGITQSPKYLFRKEGQNVTLSCEQNLNHDAMYWYRQDPGQGLRLIYYSQIVNDFQKGDIAEGYSVSREKKESFPLTVTSAQKNPTAFYLCASRYSAGSFGGNGELFFGEGSRLTVL.

The rearrangement joins TRBV19 to TRBJ2-7; 9 bases match TRBD1. The V segment lost 8 bases and the J segment 2 bases; nucleotides outside the gene matches: 7. Germline V gene data show CDR1 as LNHDA and CDR2 as SQIVND (reference sequence). This CDR3 is 14 amino acids long. CDR3: CASGEGQGPYEQYF. CDR3 DNA sequence: TGTGCCAGTGGGGAGGGACAGGGCCCCTACGAGCAGTACTTC.

The V gene is TRBV7-8, the J gene TRBJ1-1, with D possibly TRBD1 on 5 matching bases. Germline V CDR1 and CDR2: SGHVS, FQNEAQ. The CDR3 has 15 residues. Trimming shortened V by 5 bases and J by 2 bases, and 15 bases separated the two germline ends. For the CDR3, the DNA is TGTGCCAGCAGCCCCTGGGGCTCTTTAAACACTGAAGCTTTCTTT. This translates into CASSPWGSLNTEAFF.

This clone was seen only once. The V gene is TRBV9, the J gene TRBJ2-3; unclear D gene. Trimming took off 0 bases at V and 6 bases at J, with 14 bases between the two ends. This CDR3 is 15 amino acids long. Germline values: CDR1 SGDLS, CDR2 YYNGEE. The CDR3 region is CASSVGASLRDTQYF. The CDR3 DNA reads as TGTGCCAGCAGCGTAGGGGCCTCGTTGAGGGATACGCAGTATTTT.

The chain uses TRBV28 and TRBJ2-7; D uncertain. CDR3 length: 12 residues. V was clipped by 5 bases and J by 5 bases, with 10 bases between them. Germline values: CDR1 MDHEN, CDR2 SYDVKM. CDR3: CASSLGWDEQYF. The DNA for the CDR3 is TGTGCCAGCAGTCTAGGGTGGGACGAGCAGTACTTC.

V usage is TRBV7-8 and J usage is TRBJ2-1; 8 bases are shared with TRBD2. Germline CDR1 SGHVS, CDR2 FQNEAQ. The CDR3 extends over 17 amino acids. The V gene end was trimmed by 7 bases and the J gene end by 3 bases; junction bases not matched to a gene: 14. CDR3 sequence (DNA): TGTGCCAGCACCATCACGGCCGGCGGGAGGAACTACAATGAGCAGTTCTTC. This sequence encodes CASTITAGGRNYNEQFF. The full variable domain, with the rest looked up from reference TRBV7-8 and TRBJ2-1, is GAGVSQSPRYKVAKRGQDVALRCDPISGHVSLFWYQQALGQGPEFLTYFQNEAQLDKSGLPSDRFFAERPEGSVSTLKIQRTQQEDSAVYLCASTITAGGRNYNEQFFGPGTRLTVL.

V and J are TRBV6-6 and TRBJ1-1, with D maybe TRBD1 (5 bases). Germline V lookup: CDR1 MNHNY, CDR2 SVGAGI (reference sequence). The CDR3 totals 16 residues. V was shortened by 2 bases and J by 0 bases, with 13 bases between the two germline ends. The CDR3 sequence: CASSYGGEALNTEAFF. The CDR3 nucleotides are TGTGCCAGCAGTTACGGGGGAGAGGCGTTGAACACTGAAGCTTTCTTT.